The 18 T cell receptor beta chains presented below share a single source sample, sequenced in a study of blood T cell repertoires in COVID-19. The protocol was immunoSEQ multiplex PCR, while the TCRdb copy is restricted to in-frame clones and leaves out a portion. The sample holds more than 250,000 clones, 87% seen once. The sample consisted of PBMCs or T cells enriched from blood (not recorded which). These receptor sequences come from a woman aged 25 to 39 who had recovered from COVID-19.

This clone has just a few counts. The gene calls are TRBV7-9 and TRBJ2-7; the match to TRBD1 covers 8 bases. This CDR3 has 16 residues. With V trimmed by 7 bases and J by 3 bases, 14 bases remained unmatched. Per germline, CDR1 SEHNR and CDR2 FQNEAQ (reference sequence). DNA for the CDR3: TGTGCCAGCACCCTCGTACCGGGGACAGGATTCTACGAGCAGTACTTC. As protein: CASTLVPGTGFYEQYF.

The chain is built from TRBV29-1 and TRBJ2-7; 7 bases are a match to TRBD1. This CDR3 is built from 14 residues. Germline V gene sequence: CDR1 SQVTM, CDR2 ANQGSEA. V dropped 0 bases and J dropped 2; count of bases not matched to a gene: 4. CDR3 sequence: CSVEDRDRPYEQYF. The CDR3, as DNA: TGCAGCGTTGAAGACCGGGACAGACCCTACGAGCAGTACTTC.

The chain employs TRBV27 and TRBJ2-7, with D unclear. The germline V and J ends were trimmed by 6 bases and 3 bases, with 18 bases remaining between them. The CDR3 runs to 15 residues. Germline CDR1 is MNHEY and CDR2 is SMNVEV (reference sequence). The CDR3 here is CASRRSRGGYYEQYF. The CDR3 DNA reads as TGTGCCAGCAGGAGGAGTAGAGGCGGTTACTACGAGCAGTACTTC.

This rearrangement joins TRBV24-1 to TRBJ2-3, with TRBD2 matching 14 bases. This CDR3 is built from 18 residues. V lost 4 bases, J lost 2 bases, and 7 bases stayed unmatched. Germline loops: CDR1 KGHDR, CDR2 SFDVKD. The CDR3 here is CATSDGTSGGSVTDTQYF. The CDR3 region has the DNA TGTGCCACCAGTGACGGGACTAGCGGGGGATCTGTCACAGATACGCAGTATTTT.

With respect to this clone: One end of the junction does not line up with germline, which may come from a read error. At the DNA level, this CDR3 is encoded by other sequences in the same sample as well. The chain carries TRBV11-1 and TRBJ2-7; TRBD2 agrees at 7 bases. Germline V gene sequence: CDR1 SGHAT, CDR2 FQDESV (reference sequence). This CDR3 spans 16 amino acids. The CDR3 region has the DNA TGTGCCAGCAGCCTAGCCGGGACGGGGGGTCCCTACGAGCAGTACTTC. It specifies CASSLAGTGGPYEQYF.

About this clone: Other DNA sequences from this sample encode an identical CDR3 as well. The rearrangement links TRBV19 to TRBJ1-1; D unclear. The CDR3 extends over 13 amino acids. V gave up 2 bases and J gave up 1 base, with 5 bases separating them. The V gene's germline CDR1 is LNHDA and CDR2 SQIVND (reference sequence). The CDR3 loop is CASSIRRNTEAFF. DNA of the CDR3: TGTGCCAGTAGTATACGGAGGAACACTGAAGCTTTCTTT.

This sequence joins TRBV2 and TRBJ1-2, with no clear D. This CDR3 has 14 residues. Trimming took off 7 bases at V and 8 bases at J, with 20 bases between the two ends. Germline V gene sequence: CDR1 SNHLY, CDR2 FYNNEI. CDR3 in amino acids: CASIVLREVGGYTF. CDR3 bases: TGTGCCAGCATAGTTCTCCGGGAAGTTGGCGGCTACACCTTC. The complete variable domain, with remaining parts taken from reference TRBV2 and TRBJ1-2, reads EPEVTQTPSHQVTQMGQEVILRCVPISNHLYFYWYRQILGQKVEFLVSFYNNEISEKSEIFDDQFSVERPDGSNFTLKIRSTKLEDSAMYFCASIVLREVGGYTFGSGTRLTVV.

The chain couples TRBV6-5 to TRBJ1-1, with 7 bases matching TRBD1. The trim removed 0 bases at V and 4 bases at J, leaving 8 bases unmatched. CDR3 length equals 16 residues. Germline loops: CDR1 MNHEY, CDR2 SVGAGI. The CDR3 loop is CASSYSLTGWGTEAFF. CDR3 in DNA: TGTGCCAGCAGTTACTCCCTGACAGGGTGGGGCACTGAAGCTTTCTTT.

The chain uses TRBV7-9 and TRBJ2-2, with 7 positions matching TRBD1. The ends lost 4 bases at V and 0 bases at J; junction bases unmatched: 2. CDR3 length: 15 residues. From germline, CDR1 is SEHNR and CDR2 FQNEAQ (reference sequence). This CDR3 reads CASSSGTANTGELFF. In DNA, the CDR3 is TGTGCCAGCAGCTCCGGGACAGCGAACACCGGGGAGCTGTTTTTT.

V and J are TRBV24-1 and TRBJ2-1; D might be TRBD2 (5 bases). Trimming removed 4 bases at V and 5 bases at J, with 17 bases between. Germline lookup yields CDR1 KGHDR and CDR2 SFDVKD. This CDR3 contains 16 residues. CDR3 protein: CATSDPRGSAHNEQFF. The CDR3 DNA reads as TGTGCCACCAGTGACCCCCGGGGTAGCGCGCACAATGAGCAGTTCTTC.

V is TRBV2 and J is TRBJ2-7; 8 positions agree with TRBD1. J was trimmed by 5 bases and V by 3 bases; bases with no gene match: 12. The CDR3 extends over 16 amino acids. The germline V gene encodes CDR1 SNHLY and CDR2 FYNNEI. In DNA form, the CDR3 reads TGTGCCAGCAGTGACCCTACCGGGACAGGACGGGACGAGCAGTACTTC. Its translation: CASSDPTGTGRDEQYF.

The chain has TRBV27 and TRBJ1-2, with TRBD1 matching over 8 bases. The CDR3 spans 18 residues. Germline V gives CDR1 MNHEY, CDR2 SMNVEV (reference sequence). Unmatched junction bases numbered 11, after V lost 1 base and J lost 1 base. Here the CDR3 DNA reads TGTGCCAGCAGTTTATTTATGTCAGGGGGCTCCATTAACTATGGCTACACCTTC. Translation gives CASSLFMSGGSINYGYTF.

In its sample, this clone was seen a few times. The rearrangement links TRBV27 to TRBJ2-3; TRBD2 matches at 9 bases. The ends lost 8 bases at V and 4 bases at J; junction bases unmatched: 10. CDR1 and CDR2 (germline): MNHEY, SMNVEV (reference sequence). The CDR3 runs 15 residues. The CDR3 coding sequence is TGTGCCAGCGGCCAGGGCGGGGGGGAGTCAGATACGCAGTATTTT. Translating it yields CASGQGGGESDTQYF.

This chain connects TRBV4-3 to TRBJ1-6, with 7 bases fitting TRBD1. V trimming: 3 bases; J trimming: 7 bases; junction bases outside the gene matches: 6. The CDR3 runs 15 residues. Germline loops: CDR1 LGHNA, CDR2 YSLEER. The CDR3 bases are TGCGCCAGCAGCCACCGACAGGGAGAAAATTCACCCCTCCACTTT. Protein sequence: CASSHRQGENSPLHF.

The chain uses TRBV11-2 and TRBJ2-7; 12 bases agree with TRBD2. In germline, CDR1 is SGHAT, CDR2 FQNNGV. The CDR3 totals 15 residues. The V segment lost 5 bases and the J segment 7 bases; nucleotides outside the gene matches: 9. The chain's CDR3 is CASSRQTSGGSEQYF. The CDR3 bases are TGTGCCAGCAGCCGGCAAACTAGCGGGGGGTCTGAGCAGTACTTC.

Concerning this clone itself: Different DNA sequences within this sample yield the same CDR3. V and J are TRBV7-9 and TRBJ1-1; D may be TRBD1 (5 bases). Germline values: CDR1 SEHNR, CDR2 FQNEAQ (reference sequence). V was cut by 2 bases and J by 1 base, with 11 bases left in between. The CDR3 contains 15 residues. The CDR3 region is CASSLSGQGNTEAFF. CDR3 DNA: TGTGCCAGCAGCTTATCAGGCCAGGGGAACACTGAAGCTTTCTTT.

This clone occurred once. The gene calls are TRBV6-2 or TRBV6-3 and TRBJ1-1; 9 bases agree with TRBD1. The ends lost 5 bases at V and 7 bases at J; junction bases unmatched: 5. There are 13 residues in the CDR3. The germline CDR1 and CDR2 sequences are MNHEY and SVGEGT. CDR3 in amino acids: CASSQRQGVEAFF. Here the CDR3 DNA reads TGTGCCAGCAGTCAACGACAGGGGGTTGAAGCTTTCTTT.

This chain joins TRBV5-1 and TRBJ1-1, with 7 bases that match TRBD1. V trimming: 6 bases; J trimming: 1 base; junction bases outside the gene matches: 3. Germline V gene sequence: CDR1 SGHRS, CDR2 YFSETQ. CDR3 size: 13 residues. CDR3 sequence (DNA): TGCGCCAGCAACGGGGACAGGAACACTGAAGCTTTCTTT. Translation gives CASNGDRNTEAFF. The variable domain in full, completed from reference TRBV5-1 and TRBJ1-1, reads KAGVTQTPRYLIKTRGQQVTLSCSPISGHRSVSWYQQTPGQGLQFLFEYFSETQRNKGNFPGRFSGRQFSNSRSEMNVSTLELGDSALYLCASNGDRNTEAFFGQGTRLTVV.